Below, 5 T cell receptor beta chains from the same sample are listed, as sequenced in a study of CD8+CD57+ T cells in acquired aplastic anemia. Genomic DNA, the template, was used for profiling of the TCR beta VDJ and CDR3. Via MiXCR, TCRdb re-called the reads, giving one row per CDR3 protein. The table includes roughly 500,000 distinct CDR3 sequences, roughly a third detected once. The patients chosen for sequencing had shown expansion of CD8+CD57+ cells (detected by flow cytometry). The sequencing sample was made of sorted CD4+, CD8+, or CD8+CD57+ T cells (not recorded which) from PBMCs. The receptors stem from a human donor with aplastic anemia.

The chain employs TRBV5-4 and TRBJ2-7, with a tentative D call TRBD2 (6 bases). Germline CDR1 is SGHNT and CDR2 is YYREEE (reference sequence). V lost 0 bases to trimming and J lost 7 bases, with 14 bases between them. The CDR3 is made up of 14 amino acids. The CDR3 nucleotides read TGTGCCAGCAGCTTGGCCGGGGGTTTGGGGGAGCAGTACTTC. Translated, it gives CASSLAGGLGEQYF.

A word on this clonotype: This may be a read error, as it is one base from a much larger clone. The chain joins TRBV20-1 to TRBJ1-1; maybe TRBD1 (5 bases). CDR3 length: 13 amino acids. Germline loops: CDR1 DFQATT, CDR2 SNEGSKA (reference sequence). The CDR3 DNA reads as TGCAGTGCTCCAGGGACGCAGAACACTGAAGCTTCCTTT. Amino acids: CSAPGTQNTEASF.

This clonotype was counted at least ten times. The chain uses TRBV20-1 and TRBJ2-7, with no clear D. The CDR3 is made up of 13 amino acids. Germline assignment: CDR1 DFQATT and CDR2 SNEGSKA (reference sequence). V lost 6 bases, J lost 6 bases, and 18 bases lay in between. The CDR3 sequence is CSASRHYSGEQYF. CDR3 nucleotides: TGCAGTGCCAGCCGCCATTACTCGGGCGAGCAGTACTTC.

The genes are TRBV11-1 and TRBJ2-1; 7 bases match TRBD2. The CDR3 is 18 amino acids. V trimming: 6 bases; J trimming: 6 bases; junction bases outside the gene matches: 20. Germline CDR1 is SGHAT and CDR2 is FQDESV (reference sequence). CDR3 DNA sequence: TGTGCCAGCAGAATAGTGGTATTCCGCGGGAGTGTTTTCAATGAGCAGTTCTTC. This gives the protein CASRIVVFRGSVFNEQFF.

This sequence joins TRBV5-8 and TRBJ2-6, with a tentative D call TRBD2 (6 bases). The CDR3 sequence is 16 residues long. V dropped 5 bases and J dropped 2 bases, with 14 bases sitting between them. Germline CDR1 and CDR2: SGHTS and YDEGEE. This CDR3 is CASSPGGDAGANVLTF. Written as DNA, the CDR3 is TGTGCCAGCAGTCCCGGGGGTGACGCTGGGGCCAACGTCCTGACTTTC.